These T cell receptor beta chains were read from a single sample in a study of blood T cell repertoires in COVID-19. TCRdb's table, derived via immunoSEQ multiplex PCR, lists solely in-frame clones and lacks some. The sample contains roughly 200,000 clones, about four fifths of which appear only once. The sequenced sample was peripheral blood. The receptors were sampled from a middle-aged man with active or convalescent COVID-19. CDR3s include the opening cysteine and the closing phenylalanine or tryptophan. The D gene is left open where the match is weak. A clone size is listed for some rows: how often the clone was seen (once, few, many), or a class if it is expanded.

TRBD1 | . | TRBJ1-1 | TRBV3-1/TRBV3-2 | CASSPTGGNTEAFF | TGTGCCAGCAGCCCTACAGGGGGCAACACTGAAGCTTTCTTT
. | . | TRBJ1-4 | TRBV19 | CGANTGINEKLFF | TGTGGTGCAAATACCGGGATTAATGAAAAACTGTTTTTT
. | . | TRBJ2-7 | TRBV20-1 | CSASSFRGYEQYF | TGCAGTGCTAGTAGCTTCAGGGGATACGAGCAGTACTTC
TRBD2 | . | TRBJ2-3 | TRBV5-4 | CASSPLAGGKDTQYF | TGTGCCAGCAGCCCGCTAGCGGGGGGCAAAGATACGCAGTATTTT
TRBD1 | . | TRBJ1-2 | TRBV2 | CASSSGQGGYGYTF | TGTGCCAGCAGTTCGGGACAGGGAGGATATGGCTACACCTTC
. | . | TRBJ2-2 | TRBV4-2 | CASSQETREAGELFF | TGTGCCAGCAGCCAAGAGACCCGGGAAGCCGGGGAGCTGTTTTTT
TRBD1 | . | TRBJ1-1 | TRBV6-2/TRBV6-3 | CASSEPGTGWAFF | TGTGCCAGCAGTGAGCCCGGGACAGGGTGGGCTTTCTTT
. | . | TRBJ2-7 | TRBV30 | CAQRAGHYEQYF | TGTGCCCAGCGGGCGGGGCACTACGAGCAGTACTTC
. | . | TRBJ1-4 | TRBV9 | CASSVEQQAEKLFF | TGTGCCAGCAGCGTAGAACAGCAGGCTGAAAAACTGTTTTTT
. | . | TRBJ2-7 | TRBV7-6 | CASSLRSLGHEQYF | TGTGCCAGCAGCTTAAGGTCCCTAGGCCACGAGCAGTACTTC
TRBD1 | few | TRBJ1-4 | TRBV2 | CASRSTGIGEKLFF | TGTGCCAGTAGGTCGACAGGGATTGGGGAAAAACTGTTTTTT
. | . | TRBJ2-2 | TRBV27 | CASSFSGRGYTGELFF | TGTGCCAGCAGTTTCTCCGGACGGGGGTACACCGGGGAGCTGTTTTTT
TRBD2 | . | TRBJ2-3 | TRBV6-1 | CASSEAVSGTDTQYF | TGTGCCAGCAGTGAAGCGGTTAGCGGGACAGATACGCAGTATTTT
. | . | TRBJ1-2 | TRBV12-3/TRBV12-4 | CASSLRSTYGYTF | TGTGCCAGCAGTTTAAGGAGCACCTATGGCTACACCTTC
. | once | TRBJ1-4 | TRBV28 | CASRNLLRGSDEKLFF | TGTGCCAGCAGAAACCTTTTACGGGGGAGTGATGAAAAACTGTTTTTT
. | . | TRBJ1-4 | TRBV12-3/TRBV12-4 | CASSFLINEKLFF | TGTGCCAGCAGTTTCTTAATAAATGAAAAACTGTTTTTT
TRBD1 | . | TRBJ2-7 | TRBV11-2 | CASSLAPQGAGYEQYF | TGTGCCAGCAGCTTAGCTCCACAGGGGGCAGGTTACGAGCAGTACTTC
TRBD1 | . | TRBJ2-7 | TRBV10-3 | CAISVEGQLSSYEQYF | TGTGCCATCAGTGTAGAGGGACAGCTTAGCTCCTACGAGCAGTACTTC
. | . | TRBJ2-7 | TRBV6-6 | CASTLGTVSSYEQYF | TGTGCCAGCACCCTAGGCACGGTTAGCTCCTACGAGCAGTACTTC
TRBD1 | . | TRBJ1-5 | TRBV7-2 | CASSPGTGGSRQPQHF | TGTGCCAGCAGCCCCGGGACAGGGGGCTCTAGGCAGCCCCAGCATTTT
. | . | TRBJ2-7 | TRBV2 | CASIRQVAYEQYF | TGTGCCAGCATACGACAGGTCGCCTACGAGCAGTACTTC
TRBD1 | few | TRBJ1-4 | TRBV4-3 | CASSLDRVREKLFF | TGCGCCAGCAGCCTCGACAGGGTTAGGGAAAAACTGTTTTTT
TRBD1 | . | TRBJ1-2 | TRBV27 | CASSFRTGLGYTF | TGTGCCAGCAGTTTTAGGACAGGACTTGGCTACACCTTC
. | . | TRBJ2-7 | TRBV7-2 | CASSLFTPSYEQYF | TGTGCCAGCAGCTTATTTACACCTAGCTACGAGCAGTACTTC
TRBD1 | once | TRBJ1-4 | TRBV19 | CASSPGDRLNEKLFF | TGTGCCAGTAGTCCGGGGGACAGGTTAAATGAAAAACTGTTTTTT
TRBD1 | . | TRBJ1-3 | TRBV2 | CASRAGGPNSGNTIYF | TGTGCCAGCAGAGCAGGGGGTCCCAACTCCGGAAACACCATATATTTT
TRBD1 | . | TRBJ2-1 | TRBV3-1/TRBV3-2 | CASSRDRGYNEQFF | TGTGCCAGCAGTCGGGACAGGGGGTACAATGAGCAGTTCTTC
. | . | TRBJ2-1 | TRBV7-8 | CASSDSRRWLEQFF | TGTGCCAGCAGCGACTCCCGCCGATGGCTTGAGCAGTTCTTC
TRBD1 | . | TRBJ1-3 | TRBV7-6 | CASSLKNRGNGNTIYF | TGTGCCAGCAGCTTAAAAAACAGGGGGAATGGAAACACCATATATTTT
TRBD1 | . | TRBJ1-1 | TRBV7-9 | CASSGLGQTNTEAFF | TGTGCCAGCAGCGGGTTGGGACAGACTAACACTGAAGCTTTCTTT
TRBD1 | . | TRBJ1-3 | TRBV5-1 | CASSPDREINTIYF | TGCGCCAGCAGCCCTGACAGGGAGATAAACACCATATATTTT
TRBD1 | . | TRBJ2-7 | TRBV14 | CASSPYGTGLYEQYF | TGTGCCAGCAGCCCTTACGGGACAGGGCTCTACGAGCAGTACTTC
. | . | TRBJ1-2 | TRBV2 | CASLDGKGAYGYTF | TGTGCCAGCCTAGACGGAAAGGGAGCCTATGGCTACACCTTC
TRBD1 | . | TRBJ2-1 | TRBV19 | CASRQDRASYNEQFF | TGTGCCAGTAGGCAGGACAGGGCCTCCTACAATGAGCAGTTCTTC
TRBD1 | . | TRBJ1-1 | TRBV19 | CASSSSRAGGFEAFF | TGTGCCAGTAGTAGCAGCCGGGCAGGGGGGTTTGAAGCTTTCTTT
TRBD2 | . | TRBJ2-1 | TRBV5-5 | CASSSGTSGGRTVF | TGTGCCAGCAGCTCGGGGACTAGCGGGGGGAGAACAGTCTTC
. | once | TRBJ2-7 | TRBV3-1/TRBV3-2 | CASSQGWRGSYEQYF | TGTGCCAGCAGCCAAGGGTGGAGAGGATCCTACGAGCAGTACTTC
. | . | TRBJ1-2 | TRBV11-1 | CASSLGQTNYGYTF | TGTGCCAGCAGCTTAGGACAGACTAACTATGGCTACACCTTC
. | few | TRBJ1-4 | TRBV10-3 | CAIKPATNEKLFF | TGTGCCATCAAGCCTGCAACTAATGAAAAACTGTTTTTT
. | . | TRBJ2-1 | TRBV5-1 | CASSLGQLNEQFF | TGCGCCAGCAGCTTGGGACAGCTCAATGAGCAGTTCTTC